This is a list of T cell receptor beta chains from one sample in a study of blood T cells in healthy people across ages. One entry per CDR3 protein results from TCRdb running MiXCR on the 5' RACE reads. This sample has hundreds of thousands of distinct CDR3 sequences; about 25% occur once, and the top ten carry around 10%. This sample also appeared in a second study, on T cells of mothers and their children.

The sequencing input was blood. All receptors come from a boy aged 5-17 years in good health. The CDR3 runs from the conserved cysteine through the conserved F or W. D genes are given only for firm matches. Expanded clones are given a class, and other clones once, few, many or no size at all.

V: TRBV7-2
size: many
D: TRBD1
J: TRBJ1-6
DNA: TGTGCCAGCAGCGCCCAGGGGGCAGGGGTCGGTTCACCCCTCCACTTT
CDR3: CASSAQGAGVGSPLHF

V: TRBV27
size: few
D: TRBD2
J: TRBJ2-1
DNA: TGTGCCAGCAGTACCGGACTAGCGGGGACGGGGGATGAGCAGTTCTTC
CDR3: CASSTGLAGTGDEQFF

V: TRBV14
size: NA
D: NA
J: TRBJ1-1
DNA: TGTGCCAGCAGCCAAGGAATCAGGGGCACTGAAGCTTTCTTT
CDR3: CASSQGIRGTEAFF

V: TRBV29-1
size: NA
D: NA
J: TRBJ1-2
DNA: TGCAGCGCTCTCGCGGGGAATGGCGGCTACACCTTC
CDR3: CSALAGNGGYTF

V: TRBV27
size: few
D: NA
J: TRBJ1-2
DNA: TGTGCCAGCAGTTACGGGGACCAAAACTATGGCTACACCTTC
CDR3: CASSYGDQNYGYTF

V: TRBV19
size: few
D: NA
J: TRBJ2-7
DNA: TGTGCCAGTAGTATAGGAGGGATCAGCGAGCAGTACTTC
CDR3: CASSIGGISEQYF

V: TRBV21-1
size: few
D: NA
J: TRBJ2-5
DNA: TGTGCCAGCAGCAAAGAGGCGGGAGTCGGTGAGACCCAGTACTTC
CDR3: CASSKEAGVGETQYF

V: TRBV4-3
size: few
D: NA
J: TRBJ1-2
DNA: TGCGCCAGCAGCGGAAGCAGGGGTGCCGACTATGGCTACACCTTC
CDR3: CASSGSRGADYGYTF

V: TRBV15
size: NA
D: NA
J: TRBJ2-5
DNA: TGTGCCACCAGCAGAGAAACTCCAATACAAGAGACCCAGTACTTC
CDR3: CATSRETPIQETQYF

V: TRBV19
size: NA
D: TRBD1
J: TRBJ2-7
DNA: TGTGCCAGTAGTTTCATACAGGGGGCAAGTGAGCAGTACTTC
CDR3: CASSFIQGASEQYF

V: TRBV9
size: NA
D: NA
J: TRBJ1-2
DNA: TGTGCCAGCAGCGTGCAACCAAGAGAGGGTCACTATGGCTACACCTTC
CDR3: CASSVQPREGHYGYTF

V: TRBV15
size: NA
D: NA
J: TRBJ1-3
DNA: TGTGCCACCAGCAGAGAGGCAGGTGGAGGAAACACCATATATTTT
CDR3: CATSREAGGGNTIYF

V: TRBV4-3
size: NA
D: NA
J: TRBJ2-7
DNA: TGCGCCAGCAGCCAAGGTCACCGAGAATACGAGCAGTACTTC
CDR3: CASSQGHREYEQYF

V: TRBV12-3/TRBV12-4
size: NA
D: TRBD1
J: TRBJ2-3
DNA: TGTGCCAGCAGTGACAGGGAATTCAGAACAGATACGCAGTATTTT
CDR3: CASSDREFRTDTQYF

V: TRBV4-1
size: NA
D: TRBD2
J: TRBJ2-3
DNA: TGCGCCAGCAGCCAAGATCCGGGGACTAGCGCCGCAGATACGCAGTATTTT
CDR3: CASSQDPGTSAADTQYF

V: TRBV10-2
size: NA
D: NA
J: TRBJ2-1
DNA: TGCGCCAGCGGCAGGGGCAGTAGAAATGAGCAGTTCTTC
CDR3: CASGRGSRNEQFF

V: TRBV28
size: few
D: NA
J: TRBJ2-1
DNA: TGTGCCAGCAGTCTTGTGGGTTTGTATGAGCAGTTCTTC
CDR3: CASSLVGLYEQFF

V: TRBV4-3
size: NA
D: NA
J: TRBJ2-2
DNA: TGCGCCAGCAGCCAACAAATCGTCGGGGAGCTGTTTTTT
CDR3: CASSQQIVGELFF

V: TRBV7-9
size: NA
D: TRBD1
J: TRBJ1-4
DNA: TGTGCCAGCACTGACAGGGTAGACGAAAAACTGTTTTTT
CDR3: CASTDRVDEKLFF

V: TRBV9
size: NA
D: TRBD1
J: TRBJ1-1
DNA: TGTGCCAGCAGCCTGCGGGACAGGGGGATTGAAGCTTTCTTT
CDR3: CASSLRDRGIEAFF

V: TRBV12-5
size: NA
D: NA
J: TRBJ1-1
DNA: TGTGCTAGTGCTCAAGCGGGACGCCCGGCTGCTGAAGCTTTCTTT
CDR3: CASAQAGRPAAEAFF

V: TRBV28
size: NA
D: NA
J: TRBJ1-4
DNA: TGTGCCAGCAGTCCTACAGGTGCAACTAATGAAAAACTGTTTTTT
CDR3: CASSPTGATNEKLFF

V: TRBV30
size: NA
D: NA
J: TRBJ2-7
DNA: TGTGCCTGGAGTTGGACGTACGAGCAGTACTTC
CDR3: CAWSWTYEQYF

V: TRBV5-1
size: NA
D: TRBD2
J: TRBJ2-3
DNA: TGCGCCAGCAGCTCCGGGACTAGCTGGCCAGATACGCAGTATTTT
CDR3: CASSSGTSWPDTQYF

V: TRBV25-1
size: few
D: NA
J: TRBJ2-3
DNA: TGTGCCAGCAGTGATTCCGGGACTGTCTTGCATACGCAGTATTTT
CDR3: CASSDSGTVLHTQYF

V: TRBV15
size: few
D: NA
J: TRBJ2-5
DNA: TGTGCCACCAGTCAAGACAGGTCTGAGACCCAGTACTTC
CDR3: CATSQDRSETQYF

V: TRBV20-1
size: few
D: TRBD1
J: TRBJ1-2
DNA: TGCAGTGCATTGCAGGGGGCTTTTGGCTACACCTTC
CDR3: CSALQGAFGYTF

V: TRBV7-9
size: few
D: NA
J: TRBJ1-4
DNA: TGTGCCAGCAGCTGGGGGGGGGACCTCGTTGAAAAACTGTTTTTT
CDR3: CASSWGGDLVEKLFF

V: TRBV20-1
size: few
D: NA
J: TRBJ2-2
DNA: TGCAGTGCTAGTGAAAGGCCGAACACCGGGGAGCTGTTTTTT
CDR3: CSASERPNTGELFF

V: TRBV4-3
size: few
D: NA
J: TRBJ2-7
DNA: TGCGCCAGCAGCCAAGAGACATATAACTACGAGCAGTACTTC
CDR3: CASSQETYNYEQYF

V: TRBV12-3/TRBV12-4
size: NA
D: TRBD1
J: TRBJ2-5
DNA: TGTGCCAGCAGTTTAGCCACCGGGACAGGGGTTGGGACCCAGTACTTC
CDR3: CASSLATGTGVGTQYF

V: TRBV6-5
size: few
D: TRBD2
J: TRBJ2-5
DNA: TGTGCCAGCAGTTTTAGCGGGGGGGCCGTAGAGACCCAGTACTTC
CDR3: CASSFSGGAVETQYF

V: TRBV20-1
size: few
D: NA
J: TRBJ1-6
DNA: TGCAGTACTAGCTGGCAGGGAGATTCACCCCTCCACTTT
CDR3: CSTSWQGDSPLHF

V: TRBV6-2/TRBV6-3
size: NA
D: NA
J: TRBJ2-7
DNA: TGTGCCAGCAGGCCGCCGTCGGCCTACGAGCAGTACTTC
CDR3: CASRPPSAYEQYF

V: TRBV24-1
size: NA
D: NA
J: TRBJ2-3
DNA: TGTGCCACCAGTGATTCCCCAGATACGCAGTATTTT
CDR3: CATSDSPDTQYF

V: TRBV7-2
size: few
D: NA
J: TRBJ2-5
DNA: TGCGCCAGCAGCTTAGTTGATTTACAAGAGACCCAGTACTTC
CDR3: CASSLVDLQETQYF

V: TRBV6-4
size: NA
D: NA
J: TRBJ1-1
DNA: TGTGCCAGCAGTGAAGTACCAGGGGTTACTGAAGCTTTCTTT
CDR3: CASSEVPGVTEAFF

V: TRBV2
size: NA
D: TRBD1
J: TRBJ1-4
DNA: TGTGCCAGCAGTCAAAGCAACACCAGGGGGACTAATGAAAAACTGCTTTTT
CDR3: CASSQSNTRGTNEKLLF

V: TRBV5-1
size: NA
D: NA
J: TRBJ1-3
DNA: TGCGCCAGCAGCCCTGACACAGGGCCGGGAAACACCATATATTTT
CDR3: CASSPDTGPGNTIYF

V: TRBV7-2
size: few
D: NA
J: TRBJ2-3
DNA: TGTGCCAGCAGCTTCGGCGGGACTAGCACAGATACGCAGTATTTT
CDR3: CASSFGGTSTDTQYF

V: TRBV20-1
size: NA
D: NA
J: TRBJ1-5
DNA: TGCAGTGCTGCGGGGGGGGCCTATAGCAATCAGCCCCAGCATTTT
CDR3: CSAAGGAYSNQPQHF

V: TRBV20-1
size: NA
D: TRBD2
J: TRBJ2-7
DNA: TGCAGTGCTAGAGACGGGACCAGGGGACTAGCGAACGAGCAGTACTTC
CDR3: CSARDGTRGLANEQYF

V: TRBV27
size: few
D: TRBD2
J: TRBJ2-1
DNA: TGTGCCAGCAGTCCCCTCGGACTAGCGCTTAATGAGCAGTTCTTC
CDR3: CASSPLGLALNEQFF

V: TRBV28
size: NA
D: TRBD1
J: TRBJ1-2
DNA: TGTGCCAGCAGTGTCTGGGACAGGGAGGCGGCGATGGGCTACACCTTC
CDR3: CASSVWDREAAMGYTF